This T cell receptor (beta chain) stems from a study of blood T cell repertoires in COVID-19. In the study overall: Both acute and convalescent COVID-19 samples were obtained from the United States, Italy and Spain. From T cells, B-cell-depleted T cells, or PBMCs came the material, which was cDNA or gDNA.

Seattle's enrolled individuals joined amid active infection and were then monitored longitudinally. Authors' data handling: Using reference gene primer amplification, nucleated cell counts were estimated. Here immunoSEQ multiplex PCR was the method, and the copy in TCRdb shows in-frame clones only, minus some. Clonal size and the V and J genes are those of that table, whereas D and trimming came from the DNA. This table holds 200,000 to 250,000 clones, 82% found once. In germline, CDR1 is LNHDA, CDR2 SQIVND (reference sequence). V lost 6 bases and J lost 0, with 8 bases in between. The CDR3 loop spans 13 amino acids.

This TCR was sampled from a woman older than 75 with COVID-19, enrolled during active disease. The chain links TRBV19 to TRBJ1-1; TRBD1 might be the D (6 bases). The sample taken for sequencing was peripheral blood. The CDR3 here is CASRGDMNTEAFF. In nucleotides, the CDR3 is TGTGCCAGTAGGGGGGACATGAACACTGAAGCTTTCTTT. The whole variable domain, filled in from reference TRBV19 and TRBJ1-1, reads DGGITQSPKYLFRKEGQNVTLSCEQNLNHDAMYWYRQDPGQGLRLIYYSQIVNDFQKGDIAEGYSVSREKKESFPLTVTSAQKNPTAFYLCASRGDMNTEAFFGQGTRLTVV.